This is a list of T cell receptor beta chains from one sample in a study of a mutant IDH1 vaccine in newly diagnosed glioma. Profiling relied on immunoSEQ multiplex PCR, and the TCRdb table lists in-frame clones only, not all of them. The data contain about 25,000 clones, around 82% of them singletons. No antigen has been identified for these receptors. Sample: PBMCs, taken from a glioma patient whose treatment included an IDH1 peptide vaccine. Source of these receptors: a woman aged 18-35 years with glioma. CDR3s leave out the opening cysteine and the closing phenylalanine or tryptophan. Expanded clones get a size class; other rows say once, few or many, or leave the size out.

v_gene,abundance,CDR3aa
TRBV2,NA,ASMQRSSYNEQF
TRBV2,NA,ASSESTGRGEQY
TRBV10-1,once,ASSDSLAEPTDTQY
TRBV7-9,few,ASSLDSGADGYT
TRBV7-2,NA,ASSSTLDASGGNQPQH
TRBV2,once,ASSFRTGGFSKNIQY
TRBV5-5,NA,ASSPYSTPALELF
TRBV7-9,NA,ASSSPGNEQF
TRBV19,NA,ASSRGLNTEAF
TRBV5-8,NA,ASSSIFTGIHEQY
TRBV7-9,NA,ASSFYRTGNTGELF
TRBV27,once,ASKKQGMQETQY
TRBV5-1,NA,ASSSHAYGQGVETQY
TRBV5-1,NA,ASSRQDTQY
TRBV10-3,NA,AISEDLGGGNTIY
TRBV19,NA,ASRRGMDSPLH
TRBV5-1,NA,ASSLGLAGGDQETQY
TRBV6-6,once,ASSRGRVDGYT
TRBV30,NA,AWTTQAIGGYGYT
TRBV7-9,NA,ASSRSGGSEAF